The 24 T cell receptor beta chains reported below all come from one sample, sequenced in a study of T cell responses to AZD1222 COVID-19 vaccine. Libraries were prepared by immunoSEQ multiplex PCR; TCRdb keeps only in-frame clonotypes and omits some of them. The sample lists 70,000 to 95,000 clones; roughly 90% were seen once. The sample was peripheral blood, taken 28 days after the second AZD1222 dose. Receptors originate from an adult who received the AZD1222 COVID-19 vaccine.

J is TRBJ2-1 and V is TRBV13; D uncertain. The CDR3 has 12 residues. V was cut by 5 bases and J by 7 bases, with 9 bases left in between. Germline CDR1 is PRHDT and CDR2 is FYEKMQ (reference sequence). In nucleotides, the CDR3 is TGTGCCAGCAGCCGGAGTCGGAATGAGCAGTTCTTC. It yields the protein CASSRSRNEQFF.

This clone was seen a single time. This rearrangement joins TRBV5-1 to TRBJ2-5; D uncertain. Trimming pared 0 bases from V and 4 bases from J, leaving 7 bases between. Germline CDR1 reads SGHRS; CDR2 reads YFSETQ. The CDR3 sequence is 13 residues long. CDR3 amino acids: CASSLVSGETQYF. The DNA of the CDR3 is TGCGCCAGCAGCTTGGTGTCCGGAGAGACCCAGTACTTC.

The V and J genes are TRBV30 and TRBJ1-4, with TRBD1 matching 8 bases. V lost 5 bases to trimming and J lost 7 bases; unmatched junction nucleotides: 3. This CDR3 spans 12 amino acids. Germline V gene sequence: CDR1 GTSNPN, CDR2 SVGIG (reference sequence). Written as DNA, the CDR3 is TGTGCCTGGGACAGGGGAGGTGAAAAACTGTTTTTT. It translates to CAWDRGGEKLFF.

The V call is TRBV3-1 (or the pseudogene TRBV3-2), the J call TRBJ2-7; no reliable D call. Germline CDR1 reads LGHDT; CDR2 reads YNNKEL (reference sequence). The V end was cut by 1 base, the J end by 4 bases, with 11 bases between. This CDR3 is built from 14 residues. The CDR3 region is CASSQVNRVYEQYF. The CDR3 DNA reads TGTGCCAGCAGCCAAGTGAACAGAGTATACGAGCAGTACTTC.

The gene calls are TRBV6-2 or TRBV6-3 and TRBJ1-1; a possible D gene is TRBD1 (5 bases). This CDR3 spans 14 amino acids. Germline assignment: CDR1 MNHEY and CDR2 SVGEGT. V was trimmed by 4 bases and J by 1 base, leaving 10 bases between them. The CDR3 spells CASSWGLTNTEAFF. For the CDR3, the DNA is TGTGCCAGCAGTTGGGGACTGACGAACACTGAAGCTTTCTTT.

The DNA of the CDR3 is TGTGCCAGCGAGTCAGGGGACCCCTATGGCTACACCTTC. Protein: CASESGDPYGYTF. V and J are TRBV28 and TRBJ1-2; possibly TRBD1 for D (6 bases). V was cut by 8 bases and J by 4 bases, with 14 bases left in between. This CDR3 contains 13 residues. Germline loops: CDR1 MDHEN, CDR2 SYDVKM.

V and J are TRBV7-9 and TRBJ2-1; 10 nucleotides line up with TRBD1. The germline V gene has CDR1 SEHNR and CDR2 FQNEAQ (reference sequence). The CDR3 runs to 17 residues. V was clipped by 3 bases and J by 7 bases; unmatched bases: 12. This CDR3 is CASSFAKTGGKWNEQFF. Written as DNA, the CDR3 is TGTGCCAGCAGCTTCGCTAAGACAGGGGGCAAGTGGAATGAGCAGTTCTTC.

This sequence joins TRBV24-1 and TRBJ2-2; 16 positions agree with TRBD2. V shed 4 bases and J 7 bases; nucleotides not matched to a gene: 8. Germline-derived CDR1 and CDR2 are KGHDR and SFDVKD. This CDR3 region has 18 residues. The CDR3 loop reads CATSDPGTSGGAGGELFF. In DNA, the CDR3 is TGTGCCACCAGTGACCCCGGGACTAGCGGGGGGGCCGGCGGGGAGCTGTTTTTT.

The V and J genes are TRBV27 and TRBJ2-3; 9 bases are a match to TRBD2. Germline assignment: CDR1 MNHEY and CDR2 SMNVEV (reference sequence). The CDR3 extends over 22 amino acids. With V trimmed by 0 bases and J by 0 bases, 19 bases remained unmatched. DNA of the CDR3: TGTGCCAGCAGTTTATCGATGGGGGGAAGCGGGGGGCCCCGTGCTAGCACAGATACGCAGTATTTT. It specifies CASSLSMGGSGGPRASTDTQYF.

The chain couples TRBV6-5 to TRBJ1-2; D not resolved. V was trimmed by 0 bases and J by 9 bases, leaving 14 bases between them. Germline V gene data show CDR1 as MNHEY and CDR2 as SVGAGI. CDR3 length: 14 residues. The CDR3 here is CASSYSKSVRSYTF. CDR3 DNA sequence: TGTGCCAGCAGTTACTCGAAATCGGTTAGGAGCTACACCTTC.

V and J are TRBV19 and TRBJ1-1; 10 positions match TRBD1. Trimming at V came to 7 bases and at J to 5 bases, leaving 10 bases not matched to a gene. The CDR3 is 15 residues long. CDR1 LNHDA and CDR2 SQIVND come from the germline V gene (reference sequence). CDR3 residues: CASKRAGTGVTEAFF. The CDR3 DNA is TGTGCCAGTAAAAGGGCCGGGACAGGGGTAACTGAAGCTTTCTTT.

CDR3 nucleotide sequence: TGTGCCTCTTGGAGTACTGAAGCTTTCTTT. The encoded protein is CASWSTEAFF. This chain links TRBV30 with TRBJ1-1, with D unclear. CDR1 GTSNPN and CDR2 SVGIG come from the germline V gene (reference sequence). V shed 7 bases and J shed 5 bases, with 8 bases lying between them. This CDR3 is built from 10 residues.

The rearrangement links TRBV5-4 to TRBJ1-3, with TRBD1 matching 7 bases. V dropped 4 bases and J dropped 0; count of bases not matched to a gene: 10. Germline V CDR1 and CDR2: SGHNT, YYREEE (reference sequence). This CDR3 has 17 amino acids. The CDR3 protein is CASSKTGRGASGNTIYF. In nucleotides, the CDR3 is TGTGCCAGCAGCAAGACAGGGCGGGGGGCCTCTGGAAACACCATATATTTT.

The chain combines TRBV2 with TRBJ1-1; D unresolved. Per the germline V gene, CDR1 is SNHLY and CDR2 is FYNNEI. Trimming took 7 bases from V and 5 from J, leaving 14 bases between them. The CDR3 length is 13 residues. The CDR3: CASTERGNTEAFF. The CDR3 DNA follows: TGTGCCAGCACCGAACGGGGAAATACTGAAGCTTTCTTT.

V is TRBV7-2 and J is TRBJ2-2; perhaps TRBD2 as D (6 bases). This CDR3 region has 15 residues. The germline V gene has CDR1 SGHTA and CDR2 FQGNSA. V was shortened by 4 bases and J by 1 base, with 10 bases between the two germline ends. CDR3 loop: CASSSWGLNTGELFF. The CDR3 DNA reads as TGTGCCAGCAGCTCGTGGGGACTGAACACCGGGGAGCTGTTTTTT.

This clone was observed once. J is TRBJ2-5 and V is TRBV10-3; possible D gene TRBD2, 6 bases. V gave up 10 bases and J gave up 4 bases, with 19 bases separating them. The CDR3 is 14 residues long. Germline assignment: CDR1 ENHRY and CDR2 SYGVKD. CDR3 loop: CATGTVIPPETQYF. Written as DNA, the CDR3 is TGTGCCACCGGGACTGTTATTCCCCCAGAGACCCAGTACTTC.

The chain combines TRBV9 with TRBJ2-3; the D is unclear. Per the germline V gene, CDR1 is SGDLS and CDR2 is YYNGEE. V lost 0 bases to trimming and J lost 5 bases, with 16 bases between them. The CDR3 is 16 amino acids. The CDR3 region is CASSVDGTLQLDTQYF. Written as DNA, the CDR3 is TGTGCCAGCAGCGTAGATGGCACCCTTCAGCTAGATACGCAGTATTTT.

This chain connects TRBV28 to TRBJ2-4; the D is unclear. V lost 3 bases, J lost 6 bases, and 3 bases lay in between. Germline assignment: CDR1 MDHEN and CDR2 SYDVKM. This CDR3 is built from 11 residues. This chain's CDR3 is CASSFGNIQYF. The CDR3 DNA reads TGTGCCAGCAGTTTTGGAAACATTCAGTACTTC.

This clone was seen once. The V call is TRBV13, the J call TRBJ1-1; D not certain. Germline CDR1 is PRHDT and CDR2 is FYEKMQ (reference sequence). V was trimmed by 0 bases and J by 0 bases, leaving 8 bases between them. The CDR3 covers 15 residues. CDR3: CASSLGKLLNTEAFF. The DNA of the CDR3 is TGTGCCAGCAGCTTAGGTAAGCTTTTGAACACTGAAGCTTTCTTT.

The rearrangement uses TRBV7-9 and TRBJ1-2; possible D gene TRBD1, 5 bases. The CDR3 is 14 amino acids. CDR1 SEHNR and CDR2 FQNEAQ come from the germline V gene (reference sequence). Trimming removed 1 base from V and 6 bases from J, with 12 bases in between. The CDR3: CASSLGGTGNGYTF. The DNA of the CDR3 is TGTGCCAGCAGCTTAGGCGGGACGGGAAATGGCTACACCTTC. Variable domain in full (rest from reference TRBV7-9 and TRBJ1-2): DTGVSQNPRHKITKRGQNVTFRCDPISEHNRLYWYRQTLGQGPEFLTYFQNEAQLEKSRLLSDRFSAERPKGSFSTLEIQRTEQGDSAMYLCASSLGGTGNGYTFGSGTRLTVV.

The chain has TRBV19 and TRBJ2-5; D unclear. Germline assignment: CDR1 LNHDA and CDR2 SQIVND (reference sequence). Between the trimmed V and J ends, which lost 6 bases and 5 bases, there was a span of 7 bases. This CDR3 region has 11 residues. CDR3 region: CASRGWETQYF. CDR3 DNA sequence: TGTGCCAGTAGGGGTTGGGAGACCCAGTACTTC.

This chain joins TRBV2 and TRBJ1-5; a possible D gene is TRBD1 (6 bases). V gave up 7 bases and J gave up 7 bases, with 17 bases separating them. Per germline, CDR1 SNHLY and CDR2 FYNNEI. The CDR3 has 14 residues. The CDR3, as DNA: TGTGCCAGCAATATACAGGGAAAGGCGCAGCCCCAGCATTTT. Translated, it gives CASNIQGKAQPQHF.

The chain combines TRBV27 with TRBJ2-7; TRBD1 matches at 11 bases. CDR1 and CDR2 (germline): MNHEY, SMNVEV (reference sequence). The CDR3 is 15 amino acids. After removal of 2 bases from V and 3 bases from J, the junction contained 3 bases not matched to a gene. Here the CDR3 reads CASSLQGQGVYEQYF. The CDR3 DNA reads TGTGCCAGCAGTTTACAGGGACAGGGGGTCTACGAGCAGTACTTC.

This chain joins TRBV9 and TRBJ1-1; 10 bases align to TRBD1. CDR1 is SGDLS and CDR2 is YYNGEE in the germline V gene. V dropped 3 bases and J dropped 2; count of bases not matched to a gene: 4. The CDR3 totals 15 residues. The CDR3 protein is CASSARDRGNTEAFF. DNA of the CDR3: TGTGCCAGCAGCGCTCGGGACAGGGGTAACACTGAAGCTTTCTTT. The complete variable domain, with remaining parts taken from reference TRBV9 and TRBJ1-1, reads DSGVTQTPKHLITATGQRVTLRCSPRSGDLSVYWYQQSLDQGLQFLIQYYNGEERAKGNILERFSAQQFPDLHSELNLSSLELGDSALYFCASSARDRGNTEAFFGQGTRLTVV.